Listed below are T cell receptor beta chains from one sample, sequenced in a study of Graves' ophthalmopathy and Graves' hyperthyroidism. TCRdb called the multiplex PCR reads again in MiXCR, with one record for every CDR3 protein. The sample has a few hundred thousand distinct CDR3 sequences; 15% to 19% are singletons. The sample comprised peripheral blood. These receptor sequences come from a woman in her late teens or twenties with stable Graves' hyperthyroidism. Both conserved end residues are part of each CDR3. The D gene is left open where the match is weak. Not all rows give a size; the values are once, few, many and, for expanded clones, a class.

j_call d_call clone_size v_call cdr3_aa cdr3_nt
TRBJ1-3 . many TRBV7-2 CASSFRQLSGNTIYF TGTGCCAGCAGCTTTCGACAGCTCTCTGGAAACACCATATATTTT
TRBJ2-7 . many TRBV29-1 CSVVDFNYEQYF TGCAGCGTCGTAGACTTTAACTACGAGCAGTACTTC
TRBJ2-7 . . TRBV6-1 CASETAGMGYEQYF TGTGCCAGTGAAACGGCAGGTATGGGATACGAGCAGTACTTC
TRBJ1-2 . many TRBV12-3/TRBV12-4 CASSSFNYGYTF TGTGCCAGCAGTTCTTTTAACTATGGCTACACCTTC
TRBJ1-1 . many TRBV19 CASSYMADTEAFF TGTGCCAGTAGCTACATGGCGGACACTGAAGCTTTCTTT
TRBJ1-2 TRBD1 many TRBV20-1 CSASDRGSYGYTF TGCAGTGCCAGCGACAGGGGGAGCTATGGCTACACCTTC
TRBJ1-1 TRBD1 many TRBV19 CASSNKGAGEAFF TGTGCCAGTAGTAATAAGGGGGCGGGTGAAGCTTTCTTT
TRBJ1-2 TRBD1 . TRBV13 CASSLLTGNQLYGYTF TGTGCCAGCAGCCTCCTGACAGGGAACCAACTTTATGGCTACACCTTC
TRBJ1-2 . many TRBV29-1 CSVEDPGNYGYTF TGCAGCGTTGAAGATCCGGGGAACTATGGCTACACCTTC
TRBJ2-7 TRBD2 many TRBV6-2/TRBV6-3 CASRTLAGASYEQYF TGTGCCAGCAGAACCCTAGCGGGGGCCTCCTACGAGCAGTACTTC
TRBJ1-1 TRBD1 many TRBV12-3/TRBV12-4 CASSWGDRRVMNTEAFF TGTGCCAGCAGTTGGGGGGACAGGAGGGTTATGAACACTGAAGCTTTCTTT
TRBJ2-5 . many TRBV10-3 CAIRTVIQETQYF TGTGCCATCCGGACAGTCATCCAAGAGACCCAGTACTTC
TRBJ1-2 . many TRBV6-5 CASGSAVSGYTF TGTGCCAGCGGTTCAGCAGTGTCTGGCTACACCTTC
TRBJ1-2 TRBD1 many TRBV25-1 CASSAGTGGSPAYGYTF TGTGCCAGCAGTGCCGGGACAGGGGGCTCCCCCGCCTATGGCTACACCTTC
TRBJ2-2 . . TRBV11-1 CASSWGLATGELFF TGTGCCAGCAGCTGGGGACTGGCCACCGGGGAGCTGTTTTTT
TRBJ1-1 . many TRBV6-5 CASSYGGVLVTEAFF TGTGCCAGCAGTTATGGCGGGGTATTGGTCACTGAAGCTTTCTTT
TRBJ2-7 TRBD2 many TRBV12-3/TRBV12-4 CASSFVTSGPYEQYF TGTGCCAGCAGTTTCGTCACTAGCGGACCCTACGAGCAGTACTTC
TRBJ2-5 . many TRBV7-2 CASSRTFQETQYF TGTGCCAGCAGCAGGACATTCCAAGAGACCCAGTACTTC
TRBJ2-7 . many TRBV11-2 CASSLDLGGPYEQYF TGTGCCAGCAGCTTAGATTTAGGTGGCCCCTACGAGCAGTACTTC
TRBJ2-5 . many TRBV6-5 CASSYSPWAETQYF TGTGCCAGCAGTTACTCCCCGTGGGCAGAGACCCAGTACTTC
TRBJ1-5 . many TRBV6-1 CASRDLTGNQPQHF TGTGCCAGTCGAGATCTGACCGGCAATCAGCCCCAGCATTTT
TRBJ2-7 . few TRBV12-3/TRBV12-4 CASSPDGVGYEQYF TGTGCCAGCAGTCCAGACGGAGTAGGCTACGAGCAGTACTTC
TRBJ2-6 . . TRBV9 CASSVGSGANVLTF TGTGCCAGCAGCGTAGGGAGTGGGGCCAACGTCCTGACTTTC
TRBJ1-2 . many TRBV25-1 CASSESRGGGYTF TGTGCCAGCAGTGAATCGAGAGGTGGTGGCTACACCTTC